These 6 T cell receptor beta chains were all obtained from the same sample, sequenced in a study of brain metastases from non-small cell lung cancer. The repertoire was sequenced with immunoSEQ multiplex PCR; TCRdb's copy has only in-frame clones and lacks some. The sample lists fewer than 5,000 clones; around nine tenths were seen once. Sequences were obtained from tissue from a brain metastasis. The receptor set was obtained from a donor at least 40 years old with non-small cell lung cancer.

The CDR3 DNA is TGTGCCAGCAGCCTAGACCCGGGACCGCGGACCGGGGAGCTGTTTTTT. Translation: CASSLDPGPRTGELFF. V and J are TRBV9 and TRBJ2-2, with D perhaps being TRBD1 or TRBD2 (5 bases each). The CDR3 sequence is 16 residues long. CDR1 is SGDLS and CDR2 is YYNGEE in the germline V gene. The V and J ends lost 4 bases and 5 bases respectively, with 18 bases between them.

CDR3 sequence: CASSFNGRGQLGNTIYF. In nucleotides, the CDR3 is TGTGCCAGCAGTTTCAACGGGAGGGGTCAACTCGGAAACACCATATATTTT. The rearrangement joins TRBV28 to TRBJ1-3; TRBD1 might be the D (5 bases). The CDR3 is made up of 17 amino acids. Trimming removed 3 bases from V and 4 bases from J, with 19 bases in between. The germline gives CDR1 MDHEN, CDR2 SYDVKM. The variable domain in full, with the rest retrieved from reference TRBV28 and TRBJ1-3, is DVKVTQSSRYLVKRTGEKVFLECVQDMDHENMFWYRQDPGLGLRLIYFSYDVKMKEKGDIPEGYSVSREKKERFSLILESASTNQTSMYLCASSFNGRGQLGNTIYFGEGSWLTVV.

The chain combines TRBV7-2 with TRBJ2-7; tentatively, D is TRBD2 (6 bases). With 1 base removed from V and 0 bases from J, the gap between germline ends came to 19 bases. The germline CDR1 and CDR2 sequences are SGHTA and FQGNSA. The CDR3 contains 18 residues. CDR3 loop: CASSLGTRGRGSSYEQYF. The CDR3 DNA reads TGTGCCAGCAGCTTAGGGACGCGGGGACGGGGTAGCTCCTACGAGCAGTACTTC.

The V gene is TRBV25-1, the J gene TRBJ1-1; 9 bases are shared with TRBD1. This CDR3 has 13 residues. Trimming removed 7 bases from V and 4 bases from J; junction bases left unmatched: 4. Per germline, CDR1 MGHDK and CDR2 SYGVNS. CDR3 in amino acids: CASNGDRVTEAFF. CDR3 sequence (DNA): TGTGCCAGCAACGGGGACAGGGTCACTGAAGCTTTCTTT.

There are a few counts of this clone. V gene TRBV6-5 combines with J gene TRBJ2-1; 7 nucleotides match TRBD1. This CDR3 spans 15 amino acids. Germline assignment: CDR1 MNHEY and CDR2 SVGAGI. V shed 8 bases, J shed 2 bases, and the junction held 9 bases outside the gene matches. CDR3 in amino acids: CASCTCQGAYNEQFF. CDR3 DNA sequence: TGTGCCAGCTGCACGTGCCAGGGGGCCTACAATGAGCAGTTCTTC.

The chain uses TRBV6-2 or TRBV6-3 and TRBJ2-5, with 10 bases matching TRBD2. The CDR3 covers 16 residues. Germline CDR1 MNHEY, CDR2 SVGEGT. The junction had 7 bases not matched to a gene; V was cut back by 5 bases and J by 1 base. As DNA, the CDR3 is TGTGCCAGCAGTCACGGCCTAGCGGGGGCCCAAGAGACCCAGTACTTC. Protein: CASSHGLAGAQETQYF.